This note documents a single TCR beta chain sequence. This sample stems from a study of shared clonotypes between healthy human individuals. V was trimmed by 4 bases and J by 2 bases, leaving 15 bases between them. This CDR3 comprises 16 residues. CDR1 MNHNS and CDR2 SASEGT come from the germline V gene. CD8 cells regarded as naive lacked CD45RO, were positively chosen for CCR7, and omitted terminally differentiated effector memory CD45RA+ cells. The assay was immunoSEQ multiplex PCR, and TCRdb's table has in-frame clones only and misses some. The table has around 2,100,000 clones, just under 95% seen once; the top ten hold 1.2%.

The genes are TRBV6-1 and TRBJ1-3; perhaps TRBD1 as D (5 bases). This clonotype was obtained from a young man in good health. The sequencing input was naive CD8+ T cells sorted from blood. The CDR3 loop is CASSGGVLATGNTIYF. The CDR3, as DNA: TGTGCCAGCAGTGGGGGGGTTCTCGCGACTGGAAACACCATATATTTT.